This TCR beta chain originates from a study of cytomegalovirus exposure and HLA in healthy donors (dated by TCRdb to 2016 to 2017). Background on the whole study: According to a later analysis, one platform produced both the roughly 110 validation repertoires and the 720 or so repertoires of the first cohort. To predict cytomegalovirus infection status, the study combined high-throughput TCR immunosequencing, statistical association of individual TCRs with disease status, and machine learning. Besides the first cohort of some 670 subjects, a separate validation cohort made up of 120 different subjects was used. The study aimed to test whether cataloging public T cell receptors could reveal signatures of past pathogen exposure. The investigation overall reported the following: The classifier was reported to diagnose cytomegalovirus status with high specificity and sensitivity in both the original and validation cohorts. In a later analysis, TCRs clustered in the first cohort were found to also tend to co-occur in the 120 or so validation repertoires, with approximately 94% of cluster scores above 0. In vitro tests confirmed that a few of the cytomegalovirus-associated TCR beta chains recognize cytomegalovirus antigens. The validation cohort had no HLA typing available for a later analysis, so co-occurrence within that cohort was assessed over all 120 or so repertoires. The authors suggested that the approach could potentially be extended to other disease states and immunological phenotypes. The study listed around 160 TCR beta chains as associated with cytomegalovirus. Most TCR sequences were seen in very few donors, while some public TCRs were found in many individuals.

About this clone: This receptor's antigen is unknown. The input lacks base qualities; no much larger clone sits a single base away.

Per the germline V gene, SGHTA is the CDR1 and FQGTGA is the CDR2. V is reduced by 1 base and J by 8 bases, leaving a spacing of 19 bases between them. From the cysteine through the phenylalanine, the CDR3 covers 16 amino acids. Here the CDR3 DNA is all that survives: 48 bases in frame from base 1. Libraries came from the immunoSEQ multiplex PCR assay. In the original analysis: To diagnose cytomegalovirus status from the catalog of TCR beta chain sequences, a statistical classification framework was built. This immuneACCESS table, as held by TCRdb, lists in-frame sequences with V and J called but not all clones. Of the missing ones, under half trace to an unresolved V gene in checked studies; the others have no known cause. The V and J calls and the clone size are those of that table, but D and trimming were determined from the DNA. The sample table lists about 280,000 clones, roughly 90% of them with a count of one. The ten biggest clones cover 0.92% of the sample.

Separate from the roughly 630-subject first cohort, the validation cohort of 90 to 150 subjects was the group to which the donors belonged. Material for sequencing was PBMCs. The sequence derives from a woman aged 18 to 35 in good health and CMV-seronegative. Recombination joined TRBV7-3 with TRBJ2-3, and possibly TRBD2, on 5 matching bases. The nucleotide sequence is TGTGCCAGCAGCTTAAATTCCCTGGGAGCCGATGGTACGCAGTATTTT. The translation is CASSLNSLGADGTQYF.